The clone carrying this TCR beta chain has just one count. As yet, its antigen is unknown. Amplification used 60 Vbeta primers and 13 Jbeta primers. Some clones are missing from TCRdb's copy, which holds only in-frame ones; the method was immunoSEQ multiplex PCR. The sample includes roughly 130,000 clones, 65% to 90% seen only once; the top ten take 2.5% to 3.5%. This record belongs to a study of cytomegalovirus exposure and HLA in healthy donors. Study-wide results and caveats: Most TCR sequences were rare, but some public TCRs occurred in many donors.

V lost 6 bases to trimming and J lost 6 bases; unmatched junction nucleotides: 9. CDR1 SNHLY and CDR2 FYNNEI come from the germline V gene. The CDR3 has 15 residues. This sequence was found in a woman aged 18-29 years in good health and CMV-seropositive. The chain is built from TRBV2 and TRBJ2-1, with 9 bases identical to TRBD2. The specimen sequenced was PBMCs. CDR3 DNA: TGTGCCAGCAGGTCAGCGGGGGGTGCTTTCAATGAGCAGTTCTTC. It specifies CASRSAGGAFNEQFF.